This is a list of T cell receptor beta chains from one sample in a study of blood T cell repertoires in COVID-19. Repertoires were generated with immunoSEQ multiplex PCR, while TCRdb's copy carries only in-frame clones and drops some. The sample records around 450,000 clones, approximately 90% being singletons. Sequencing was performed on PBMCs or T cells enriched from blood (not recorded which). These receptors came from a woman aged 18-29 years who had recovered from COVID-19. CDR3s leave out the opening cysteine and the closing phenylalanine or tryptophan. Fields, in order: clone size, CDR3 length, V gene, CDR3 protein. Size is stated for part of the rows, as once, few or many counts, or as a class when the clone is expanded.

once	13	TRBV19	ASSIGQMPYNEQF
-	10	TRBV7-2	ASSFHRDGYT
few	12	TRBV24-1	ATSATGGAYGYT
-	12	TRBV28	ASRQTGGRETQY
-	12	TRBV28	ASSTTGEPTEAF
-	12	TRBV7-2	ASSPREASYEQY
-	13	TRBV18	ASSPQQGAGNEQF
once	12	TRBV7-9	ASSPGGLSEKLF
-	12	TRBV6-4	ASRPTGISTEAF
-	11	TRBV2	ASRQGAVDEQF
-	10	TRBV2	ASDRGQDGYT
-	14	TRBV3-1/TRBV3-2	ASSPWTAGSQETQY
-	11	TRBV2	ASSDRGNTEAF
few	13	TRBV12-5	ASGWTSGNTGELF
-	16	TRBV5-6	ASSLLAENGQGDSPLH
-	12	TRBV7-3	ASSLAGGGDTQY
once	13	TRBV6-2/TRBV6-3	ASSRTGDSTDTQY
-	14	TRBV2	ASRLGHANSGNTIY
-	14	TRBV30	AWDPSSTLETGELF
-	13	TRBV11-2	ASSTRDRPNTEAF
-	11	TRBV27	ASSLSGANVLT
-	11	TRBV2	ASSEEGSLEAF
-	17	TRBV5-1	ASSLGGVKSFLAKNIQY
-	11	TRBV7-9	ASSSGQGYGYT
-	13	TRBV7-2	ASSLVSLAGGLPF
once	14	TRBV11-1	ASSLSLAGGQREKF
-	11	TRBV19	ASSIGDSTEAF
-	12	TRBV5-1	ASSLDSFNEKLF
-	10	TRBV2	ASRAVNYGYT
-	13	TRBV10-1	ASGRDRGSTDTQY
-	11	TRBV24-1	ATSDSHGTEAF
few	13	TRBV28	ASSFAGVGNQPQH
-	13	TRBV19	ASSPDRGMNQPQH
-	16	TRBV2	ASRDRDRRTPKTYGYT
-	14	TRBV4-1	ASSLPGTGRNGELF
-	12	TRBV5-1	ASSFDGGYNEQF
-	9	TRBV7-9	ASSLNGEQY
-	15	TRBV28	ASSLTMVGTVGHEQY
-	10	TRBV2	ASSVYRDTQY
once	10	TRBV12-3/TRBV12-4	ASSPGRETQY
-	12	TRBV6-5	ASRVTAVNTEAF
-	13	TRBV5-8	ASSFSGGDQETQY
once	14	TRBV7-9	ASSLVTGGSGNTIY
-	12	TRBV4-2	ASSIDRSAYEQY
-	10	TRBV15	ATSRVGETQY
-	16	TRBV5-1	ASSPWRDRGLGDYGYT
-	11	TRBV27	ASRKTGLNEQF
-	12	TRBV2	ASSTTVSGNTIY
-	13	TRBV11-2	ASSSWGTPQGEQY
-	12	TRBV7-9	ASSGAGGSTEAF
-	13	TRBV18	ASSPISTGKETQY
-	11	TRBV5-4	ASSLDREYEQY
-	12	TRBV27	ASSLLGGAAEAF